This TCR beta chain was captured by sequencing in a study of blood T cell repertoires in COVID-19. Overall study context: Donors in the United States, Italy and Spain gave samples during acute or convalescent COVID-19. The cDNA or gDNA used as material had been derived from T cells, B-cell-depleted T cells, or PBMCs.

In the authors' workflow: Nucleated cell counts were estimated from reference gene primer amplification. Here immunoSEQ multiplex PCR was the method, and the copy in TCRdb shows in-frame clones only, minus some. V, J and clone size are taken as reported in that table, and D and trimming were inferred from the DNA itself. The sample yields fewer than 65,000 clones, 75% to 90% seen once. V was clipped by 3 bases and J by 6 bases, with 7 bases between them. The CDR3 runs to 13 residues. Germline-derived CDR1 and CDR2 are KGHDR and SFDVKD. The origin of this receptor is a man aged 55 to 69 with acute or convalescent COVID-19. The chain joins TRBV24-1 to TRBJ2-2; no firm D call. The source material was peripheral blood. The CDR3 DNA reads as TGTGCCACCAGTGATAGAGGTGCCGGGGAGCTGTTTTTT. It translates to CATSDRGAGELFF.